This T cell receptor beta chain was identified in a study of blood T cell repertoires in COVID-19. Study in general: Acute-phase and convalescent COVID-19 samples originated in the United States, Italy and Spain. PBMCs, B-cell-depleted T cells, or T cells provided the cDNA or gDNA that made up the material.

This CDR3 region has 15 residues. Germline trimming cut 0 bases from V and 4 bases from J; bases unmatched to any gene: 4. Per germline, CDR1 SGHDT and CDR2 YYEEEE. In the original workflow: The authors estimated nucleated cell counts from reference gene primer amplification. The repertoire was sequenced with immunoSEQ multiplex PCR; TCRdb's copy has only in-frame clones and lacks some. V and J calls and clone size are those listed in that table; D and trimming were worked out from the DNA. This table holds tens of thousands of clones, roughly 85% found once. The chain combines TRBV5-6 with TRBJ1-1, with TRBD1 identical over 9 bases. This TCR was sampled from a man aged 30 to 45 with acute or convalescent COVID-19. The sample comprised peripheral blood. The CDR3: CASSLVGQGFTEAFF. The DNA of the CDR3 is TGTGCCAGCAGCTTGGTGGGACAGGGATTCACTGAAGCTTTCTTT.